What follows is one T cell receptor beta chain and its context. Antigen: not known. This CDR3 spans 15 amino acids. V lost 4 bases and J lost 5, with 17 bases in between. The germline V gene has CDR1 SGHDN and CDR2 FVKESK. The record originates from a study of OX40 agonist ivuxolimab in advanced cancers. On the study more broadly: With ivuxolimab, an agonistic anti-OX40 (CD134) antibody, patients were treated. Cohort: around 83% men, mean age approximately 66, aged roughly 23 to 90. The eligibility criteria allowed prior anti-PD-1, anti-PD-L1 or anti-CTLA-4 therapy, and 40% had some.

Study results and caveats: CD4+ and CD8+ T cells in blood underwent clonal expansion by week 6 at 0.1 to 3.0 mg/kg.

The data were produced by immunoSEQ multiplex PCR, yet TCRdb's version contains in-frame clones alone and is incomplete. Of approximately 28,000 clones in the sample, around nine tenths were seen once. The source of this sequence is an adult with an advanced solid tumor such as melanoma, head and neck, liver or kidney cancer. The sample was CD4+ or CD8+ T cells sorted from blood, taken in a trial of the OX40 agonist ivuxolimab. The chain is built from TRBV14 and TRBJ2-5; D perhaps matches TRBD1 (6 bases). CDR3 protein: CASSRFAGVLETQYF. The CDR3 region has the DNA TGTGCCAGCAGCCGCTTCGCAGGGGTACTGGAGACCCAGTACTTC.